The TCR beta chain under discussion was sequenced for a study of Tregs in tolerant kidney transplant recipients. Some clones are missing from TCRdb's copy, which holds only in-frame ones; the method was immunoSEQ multiplex PCR. In the table there are over 60,000 clones, more than 95% of which are singletons. CDR1 and CDR2 from the germline V gene are LGHNT and FRNRAP. There are 14 residues in the CDR3. The V end lost 9 bases, the J end lost 0 bases, and 13 bases lay between the germline ends. The sequenced sample was CD4+ T cells from blood, obtained before the transplant. The rearrangement links TRBV12-5 to TRBJ2-3; D perhaps matches TRBD1 (5 bases). This receptor was taken from a human donor who received a combined kidney and bone marrow transplant. The CDR3 is CASKEDISTDTQYF. The CDR3 DNA follows: TGTGCTAGCAAAGAGGACATTAGCACAGATACGCAGTATTTT.